The 24 T cell receptor beta chains below all came from one sample that was sequenced in a study of blood T cells in healthy people across ages. Using a J-beta primer mix together with a sample-barcoded 5' primer, a second PCR was run for roughly 6 to 11 cycles. Using its own MiXCR run on the 5' RACE reads, TCRdb lists one record per CDR3 protein. This table holds fewer than 1.5 million distinct CDR3 sequences, about 40% found once. Sequences were obtained from blood. The receptors stem from a woman aged 18-29 years in good health.

This rearrangement joins TRBV9 to TRBJ2-1, with 8 nucleotides matching TRBD2. CDR3 size: 19 residues. Per germline, CDR1 SGDLS and CDR2 YYNGEE. V was pared by 3 bases and J by 0 bases, with 14 bases of the junction left unmatched. CDR3 coding DNA: TGTGCCAGCAGCGGCGTCGGGCGGGGGGCCATATTCTCCTACAATGAGCAGTTCTTC. The encoded protein is CASSGVGRGAIFSYNEQFF.

The rearrangement uses TRBV7-2 and TRBJ1-6, with D perhaps TRBD1 (5 bases). From germline, CDR1 is SGHTA and CDR2 FQGNSA. The CDR3 loop spans 15 amino acids. Trimming left V 4 bases short and J 9 bases short, with 16 bases between. CDR3 protein: CASSSGGYGGSPLHF. In DNA, the CDR3 is TGTGCCAGCAGCTCCGGAGGTTACGGGGGTTCACCCCTCCACTTT.

This clonotype was counted between two and nine times. The chain combines TRBV27 with TRBJ1-5; no clear D gene. Germline V gene data show CDR1 as MNHEY and CDR2 as SMNVEV (reference sequence). CDR3 size: 17 residues. The V end lost 5 bases, the J end lost 1 base, and 18 bases lay between the germline ends. The CDR3 bases are TGTGCCAGCAGTAATTCAGCCCCCCTTGGGAGCAATCAGCCCCAGCATTTT. This codes for CASSNSAPLGSNQPQHF.

This clonotype came up once. The chain joins TRBV20-1 to TRBJ2-1; 7 nucleotides agree with TRBD2. There are 16 residues in the CDR3. The V gene's germline CDR1 is DFQATT and CDR2 SNEGSKA (reference sequence). Unmatched junction bases numbered 9, after V lost 0 bases and J lost 4 bases. The chain's CDR3 is CSAREVWGGTYNEQFF. The CDR3 DNA is TGCAGTGCTAGAGAAGTTTGGGGGGGGACTTACAATGAGCAGTTCTTC.

The chain is built from TRBV3-1 and TRBJ2-3; 8 nucleotides agree with TRBD1. The germline V gene encodes CDR1 LGHDT and CDR2 YNNKEL (reference sequence). The CDR3 runs 15 residues. The J segment lost 0 bases and the V segment lost 4 bases, leaving 3 bases of the junction unmatched. The CDR3 protein is CASSPNRGSTDTQYF. The CDR3 DNA reads as TGTGCCAGCAGCCCCAACAGGGGGAGCACAGATACGCAGTATTTT.

The chain combines TRBV20-1 with TRBJ1-2; 7 nucleotides agree with TRBD1. This CDR3 region has 13 residues. V shed 6 bases, J shed 4 bases, and the junction held 8 bases outside the gene matches. The V gene's germline CDR1 is DFQATT and CDR2 SNEGSKA (reference sequence). The chain's CDR3 is CSADTGEGYGYTF. The CDR3 nucleotides are TGCAGTGCCGATACAGGGGAGGGCTATGGCTACACCTTC.

The chain uses TRBV15 and TRBJ2-7; 11 bases align to TRBD2. The CDR3 consists of 15 residues. In germline, CDR1 is LNHNV, CDR2 YYDKDF (reference sequence). Trimming removed 3 bases from V and 7 bases from J; junction bases left unmatched: 8. In DNA, the CDR3 is TGTGCCACCAGCAGGACTAGCGGGGCTTACAATGAGCAGTACTTC. This encodes CATSRTSGAYNEQYF. Looking up the rest from reference TRBV15 and TRBJ2-7 gives the full variable domain: DAMVIQNPRYQVTQFGKPVTLSCSQTLNHNVMYWYQQKSSQAPKLLFHYYDKDFNNEADTPDNFQSRRPNTSFCFLDIRSPGLGDTAMYLCATSRTSGAYNEQYFGPGTRLTVT.

V and J are TRBV6-1 and TRBJ2-7, with a tentative D call TRBD2 (6 bases). Trimming took 6 bases from V and 1 from J, leaving 22 bases between them. This CDR3 comprises 17 residues. The germline V gene has CDR1 MNHNS and CDR2 SASEGT. The DNA for the CDR3 is TGTGCCAGCAGCGAACGTGGTAGCGGCCTCATATCCTACGAGCAGTACTTC. It translates to CASSERGSGLISYEQYF.

The chain links TRBV27 to TRBJ2-7, with 8 positions matching TRBD2. The CDR3 runs to 16 residues. V lost 3 bases to trimming and J lost 5 bases; unmatched junction nucleotides: 12. CDR1 is MNHEY and CDR2 is SMNVEV in the germline V gene (reference sequence). The CDR3 spells CASSFPGTRGTHEQYF. DNA for the CDR3: TGTGCCAGCAGTTTCCCCGGGACTAGGGGAACCCACGAGCAGTACTTC.

The chain links TRBV5-1 to TRBJ1-2, with D tentatively TRBD1 (5 bases). V lost 3 bases to trimming and J lost 0 bases, with 12 bases between them. The CDR3 is made up of 15 amino acids. CDR1 and CDR2 (germline): SGHRS, YFSETQ. CDR3 sequence: CASSSGTVSNYGYTF. The CDR3 DNA reads as TGCGCCAGCAGCTCCGGGACGGTTTCTAACTATGGCTACACCTTC.

This clonotype was counted once. A junction boundary mismatches the germline segment, possibly from a read error. Here the CDR3 reads CASSRWFRDRGQDGFTF. In DNA form, the CDR3 reads TGCGCCAGCAGCCGTTGGTTCCGGGACAGGGGGCAGGATGGCTTCACCTTC. The V call is TRBV5-1, the J call TRBJ1-2, with TRBD1 matching over 12 bases. This CDR3 has 17 amino acids. The germline CDR1 and CDR2 sequences are SGHRS and YFSETQ.

The chain links TRBV5-1 to TRBJ2-7; TRBD1 matches 11 bases. Per the germline V gene, CDR1 is SGHRS and CDR2 is YFSETQ. This CDR3 comprises 18 residues. V lost 0 bases and J lost 1; bases outside the gene matches: 9. In nucleotides, the CDR3 is TGCGCCAGCAGCTTGGACGTCTCTGGACAGGGGGCATCCTACGAGCAGTACTTC. This gives the protein CASSLDVSGQGASYEQYF.

The V and J genes are TRBV2 and TRBJ2-5; TRBD2 matches 12 bases. Losses at the gene ends were 5 bases for V and 11 bases for J; bases not matched to a gene: 12. In germline, CDR1 is SNHLY, CDR2 FYNNEI. The CDR3 covers 15 residues. The CDR3 here is CASSSGLAGRVGQYF. The CDR3 DNA sequence: TGTGCCAGCAGTTCGGGACTAGCGGGCCGGGTAGGGCAGTACTTC.

In this sample, this clonotype turned up a few times. The chain employs TRBV5-5 and TRBJ2-4, with TRBD1 matching 10 bases. V trimming: 3 bases; J trimming: 2 bases; junction bases outside the gene matches: 11. This CDR3 has 18 residues. Germline V gene sequence: CDR1 SGHKS, CDR2 YYEKEE (reference sequence). The CDR3 protein is CASSSRDRGGQTKNIQYF. CDR3 coding DNA: TGTGCCAGCAGCTCCCGGGACAGGGGTGGCCAGACCAAAAACATTCAGTACTTC. The full variable domain, rest sourced from reference TRBV5-5 and TRBJ2-4, is DAGVTQSPTHLIKTRGQQVTLRCSPISGHKSVSWYQQVLGQGPQFIFQYYEKEERGRGNFPDRFSARQFPNYSSELNVNALLLGDSALYLCASSSRDRGGQTKNIQYFGAGTRLSVL.

The V and J genes are TRBV6-1 and TRBJ2-7, with TRBD1 matching over 7 bases. Germline CDR1 reads MNHNS; CDR2 reads SASEGT. The V and J ends lost 7 bases and 0 bases, in that order; junction bases with no gene match: 9. The CDR3 is 15 residues long. CDR3: CASTPTGPLSYEQYF. The DNA of the CDR3 is TGTGCCAGCACTCCGACAGGGCCCCTCTCCTACGAGCAGTACTTC.

The chain has TRBV11-2 and TRBJ2-2, with D possibly TRBD2 on 5 matching bases. Trimming cost V 3 bases and J 6 bases, with 11 bases left between them. This CDR3 region has 14 residues. Germline V lookup: CDR1 SGHAT, CDR2 FQNNGV. CDR3 loop: CASSLKTGAGELFF. DNA for the CDR3: TGTGCCAGCAGCTTGAAGACCGGGGCCGGGGAGCTGTTTTTT. The full variable domain, in which reference TRBV11-2 and TRBJ2-2 provide the parts outside the CDR3, is EAGVAQSPRYKIIEKRQSVAFWCNPISGHATLYWYQQILGQGPKLLIQFQNNGVVDDSQLPKDRFSAERLKGVDSTLKIQPAKLEDSAVYLCASSLKTGAGELFFGEGSRLTVL.

A word on this clonotype: With a much larger clone just one base away, this may be a read error. The CDR3 spells CSARRSAGTYNEQFF. CDR3 sequence (DNA): TGCAGTGCACGTCGTTCCGCCGGGACCTACAATGAGCAGTTCTTC. This chain uses TRBV20-1 with TRBJ2-1, with D perhaps TRBD2 (5 bases). Germline-derived CDR1 and CDR2 are DFQATT and SNEGSKA (reference sequence). The V and J ends lost 6 bases and 2 bases respectively, with 17 bases between them. The CDR3 sequence is 15 residues long.

The chain carries TRBV18 and TRBJ2-3; TRBD2 might be the D (6 bases). V lost 0 bases and J lost 4, with 17 bases in between. The CDR3 length is 17 residues. Germline assignment: CDR1 KGHSH and CDR2 LQKENI. The CDR3 DNA reads as TGTGCCAGCTCACCACCGAAGGCGGGGTCCTGGTCAGATACGCAGTATTTT. The encoded protein is CASSPPKAGSWSDTQYF.

V usage is TRBV6-1 and J usage is TRBJ2-3; 7 nucleotides align to TRBD1. The CDR3 has 15 residues. The V gene's germline CDR1 is MNHNS and CDR2 SASEGT. V was clipped by 2 bases and J by 2 bases; unmatched bases: 4. The CDR3 region is CASSEPGTVTDTQYF. CDR3 sequence (DNA): TGTGCCAGCAGTGAACCGGGGACAGTCACAGATACGCAGTATTTT.

The rearrangement links TRBV10-3 to TRBJ2-1; 8 bases are shared with TRBD1. CDR1 is ENHRY and CDR2 is SYGVKD in the germline V gene. The CDR3 is 15 residues long. V lost 7 bases and J lost 6; bases outside the gene matches: 11. The CDR3 DNA follows: TGTGCCATCACCCTCGACAGGGGTATGGTCAATGAGCAGTTCTTC. It yields the protein CAITLDRGMVNEQFF.

This clonotype was seen ten or more times. The gene calls are TRBV3-1 and TRBJ2-1; TRBD2 aligns across 8 bases. The germline gives CDR1 LGHDT, CDR2 YNNKEL (reference sequence). This CDR3 spans 15 amino acids. V lost 4 bases to trimming and J lost 4 bases; unmatched junction nucleotides: 6. The CDR3 is CASSPTSGLYNEQFF. CDR3 sequence (DNA): TGTGCCAGCAGCCCTACTAGCGGCCTATACAATGAGCAGTTCTTC.

In this sample, this clonotype turned up a few times. The rearrangement uses TRBV5-4 and TRBJ2-1; 15 bases map to TRBD2. Trimming removed 4 bases from V and 7 bases from J; junction bases left unmatched: 6. The CDR3 loop spans 16 amino acids. The germline V gene has CDR1 SGHNT and CDR2 YYREEE (reference sequence). The CDR3 DNA sequence: TGTGCCAGCAGCGGGGGACTAGCGGGAGGAATAAATGAGCAGTTCTTC. This translates into CASSGGLAGGINEQFF.

The V call is TRBV12-3 or TRBV12-4, the J call TRBJ2-2; TRBD1 agrees at 8 bases. This CDR3 is built from 15 residues. V trimming: 4 bases; J trimming: 4 bases; junction bases outside the gene matches: 5. This CDR3 is CASSSRQGATGELFF. CDR3 coding DNA: TGTGCCAGCAGTTCCCGCCAGGGGGCCACCGGGGAGCTGTTTTTT.

This clonotype was detected only once. CDR3 loop: CASSRGLPRNEQFF. For the CDR3, the DNA is TGCGCCAGCAGCCGCGGTCTCCCGCGAAATGAGCAGTTCTTC. V usage is TRBV4-1 and J usage is TRBJ2-1; D uncertain. The V gene lost 4 bases and the J gene lost 7 bases, with 14 bases spanning the gap. The CDR3 extends over 14 amino acids. In germline, CDR1 is MGHRA, CDR2 YSYEKL.